The rows below give T cell receptor beta chains drawn from one sample of a study of control samples from healthy donors and cancer patients. Sequencing was performed with immunoSEQ multiplex PCR; in TCRdb, only in-frame clones are kept and a portion is missing. The sample lists 35,000 to 40,000 clones; around 83% were seen once. Input material: PBMCs. Every receptor here comes from a woman aged 60-75 years with lung cancer. CDR3s include the opening cysteine and the closing phenylalanine or tryptophan. The D gene is left open where the match is weak. Clone size is not always given. Where it is, it says once, few, many or a class for expanded clones.

J | D | V | size | CDR3 | DNA
TRBJ2-6 | . | TRBV7-9 | . | CASSKTSLLLGDAGANVLTF | TGTGCCAGCAGCAAAACAAGTCTACTTTTGGGGGATGCTGGGGCCAACGTCCTGACTTTC
TRBJ2-7 | . | TRBV14 | . | CASSPISQYYEQYF | TGTGCCAGCAGCCCAATTTCTCAATACTACGAGCAGTACTTC
TRBJ2-3 | . | TRBV12-3/TRBV12-4 | . | CASSLATNTQYF | TGTGCCAGCAGTTTAGCTACAAATACGCAGTATTTT
TRBJ2-2 | TRBD1 | TRBV5-4 | . | CASSSGTGPTGELFF | TGTGCCAGCAGCTCCGGGACAGGCCCCACCGGGGAGCTGTTTTTT
TRBJ2-7 | TRBD1 | TRBV19 | . | CASRANDRGTYEQYF | TGTGCCAGTAGGGCTAACGACAGGGGTACCTACGAGCAGTACTTC
TRBJ1-5 | . | TRBV6-1 | . | CASSEGNQPQHF | TGTGCCAGCAGTGAAGGAAATCAGCCCCAGCATTTT
TRBJ1-2 | TRBD1 | TRBV5-4 | once | CASSGRGREDGYTF | TGTGCCAGCAGCGGTAGGGGGCGCGAGGATGGCTACACCTTC
TRBJ2-7 | . | TRBV7-8 | . | CASRSAGEGRSSYEQYF | TGTGCCAGCAGGTCCGCCGGGGAAGGACGGAGCTCCTACGAGCAGTACTTC
TRBJ1-4 | TRBD1 | TRBV2 | . | CASNWGTDEKLFF | TGTGCCAGCAATTGGGGGACAGACGAAAAACTGTTTTTT
TRBJ2-7 | TRBD1 | TRBV7-9 | medium-sized | CASSPLDRGTYEQYF | TGTGCCAGCAGCCCTTTGGACAGGGGTACCTACGAGCAGTACTTC